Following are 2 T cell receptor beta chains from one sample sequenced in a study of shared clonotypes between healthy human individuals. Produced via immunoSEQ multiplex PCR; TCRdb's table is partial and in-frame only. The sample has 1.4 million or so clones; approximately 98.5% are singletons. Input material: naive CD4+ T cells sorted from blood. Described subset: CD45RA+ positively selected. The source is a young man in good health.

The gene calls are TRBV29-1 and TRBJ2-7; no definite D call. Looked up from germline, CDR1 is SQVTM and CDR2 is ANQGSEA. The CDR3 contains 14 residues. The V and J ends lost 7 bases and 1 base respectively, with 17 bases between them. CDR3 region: CSALGGPSSYEQYF. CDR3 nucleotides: TGCAGCGCCCTGGGCGGACCGTCGTCCTACGAGCAGTACTTC.

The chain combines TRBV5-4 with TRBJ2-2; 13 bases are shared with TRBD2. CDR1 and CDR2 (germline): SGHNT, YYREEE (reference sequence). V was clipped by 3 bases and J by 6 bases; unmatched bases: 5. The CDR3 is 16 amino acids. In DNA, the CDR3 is TGTGCCAGCAGCTCAGGACTAGCGGGAGCACCCGGGGAGCTGTTTTTT. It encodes CASSSGLAGAPGELFF.